The 8 T cell receptor beta chains below come from one sample, sequenced in a study of vaccination and CD4 T cells after COVID-19. Sequence data for DNA of cultured CD4+ T cells were generated by the Oncomine TCR Beta short-read assay. MiXCR was run by TCRdb on the PCR reads, yielding one entry per CDR3 protein. This sample has approximately 16,000 distinct CDR3 sequences, with around 30% found just once. Their antigens are not known. Treatment specified: approximately 9-day PBMC culture with coronavirus spike peptide pools or control peptides (ViraFEST assay). The source material was cultured CD4+ T cells from blood. All receptors come from a human donor with COVID-19.

This clonotype was seen more than once but under ten times. The rearrangement links TRBV11-2 to TRBJ1-1, with D perhaps TRBD1 (6 bases). Looked up from germline, CDR1 is SGHAT and CDR2 is FQNNGV. CDR3 length equals 14 residues. V lost 4 bases, J lost 1 base, and 10 bases lay in between. The CDR3: CASSSGGRNTEAFF. CDR3 DNA: TGTGCCAGCAGCTCCGGGGGCCGGAACACTGAAGCTTTCTTT.

The V and J genes are TRBV7-2 and TRBJ1-2; a weak D match, TRBD1 (6 bases). Per germline, CDR1 SGHTA and CDR2 FQGNSA. V lost 7 bases to trimming and J lost 7 bases, with 19 bases between them. There are 14 residues in the CDR3. CDR3 sequence: CASTLTGWGGGYTF. CDR3 nucleotides: TGTGCCAGCACCCTGACAGGTTGGGGTGGTGGCTACACCTTC. The whole variable domain, filled in from reference TRBV7-2 and TRBJ1-2, reads GAGVSQSPSNKVTEKGKDVELRCDPISGHTALYWYRQSLGQGLEFLIYFQGNSAPDKSGLPSDRFSAERTGGSVSTLTIQRTQQEDSAVYLCASTLTGWGGGYTFGSGTRLTVV.

This clonotype was seen more than once but under ten times. The V and J genes are TRBV19 and TRBJ2-3; 8 nucleotides match TRBD1. The CDR3 spans 14 residues. Germline CDR1 reads LNHDA; CDR2 reads SQIVND (reference sequence). Trimming removed 5 bases from V and 6 bases from J; junction bases left unmatched: 7. CDR3 residues: CASSARQGPDTQYF. For the CDR3, the DNA is TGTGCCAGTAGTGCACGACAGGGGCCGGATACGCAGTATTTT.

This clonotype has a single count. The CDR3 sequence: CASSLTQQGSGTLHF. DNA for the CDR3: TGCGCCAGCAGCTTAACTCAACAGGGGTCAGGGACCCTCCACTTT. The rearrangement joins TRBV5-1 to TRBJ1-6; TRBD1 matches at 7 bases. The CDR3 is made up of 15 amino acids. From germline, CDR1 is SGHRS and CDR2 YFSETQ. V shed 2 bases, J shed 14 bases, and the junction held 13 bases outside the gene matches.

There are a few counts of this clonotype. In DNA form, the CDR3 reads TGTGCCACCAGCAGAGATCGACAGGGTGGGAATTCACCCCTCCACTTT. Its translation is CATSRDRQGGNSPLHF. The gene calls are TRBV15 and TRBJ1-6; 7 bases fit TRBD1. This CDR3 region has 16 residues. CDR1 is LNHNV, CDR2 YYDKDF, per germline (reference sequence). J gave up 7 bases and V 0 bases, and 6 bases lay outside the gene matches.

J is TRBJ1-2 and V is TRBV11-3; the D is unclear. V lost 5 bases to trimming and J lost 8 bases, with 21 bases between them. The CDR3 sequence is 15 residues long. Germline loops: CDR1 SGHNT, CDR2 YENEEA. The CDR3 protein is CASSGEGIGSDGYTF. DNA of the CDR3: TGTGCCAGCAGCGGAGAGGGAATCGGGTCAGACGGCTACACCTTC.

This clonotype was seen a few times. The chain combines TRBV6-1 with TRBJ2-7; D uncertain. The CDR3 spans 13 residues. The V and J ends lost 6 bases and 7 bases respectively, with 16 bases between them. Germline CDR1 and CDR2: MNHNS and SASEGT. CDR3 coding DNA: TGTGCCAGCAGATTATTTACCGGGTCGGAGCAGTACTTC. Encoded protein: CASRLFTGSEQYF.

This chain links TRBV7-9 with TRBJ2-6; D is unresolved. Trimming took 5 bases from V and 1 from J, leaving 24 bases between them. CDR3 size: 20 residues. Germline-derived CDR1 and CDR2 are SEHNR and FQNEAQ (reference sequence). CDR3 bases: TGTGCCAGCAGCACGGTAGTCCTGGCAGCGCTGACTTCTGGGGCCAACGTCCTGACTTTC. Translated: CASSTVVLAALTSGANVLTF.